This T cell receptor beta chain was sequenced during a study of patients and donors after allogeneic stem cell transplantation. Germline CDR1 is DFQATT and CDR2 is SNEGSKA (reference sequence). The CDR3 sequence is 14 residues long. The germline V and J ends were trimmed by 3 bases and 5 bases, with 14 bases remaining between them. TCRdb reprocessed the RT-PCR reads via MiXCR and lists one record per CDR3 protein. In the table there are approximately 170,000 distinct CDR3 sequences, 24% of which are singletons. The TCR was taken from a human donor who was either an allogeneic HSCT recipient or a stem cell or donor lymphocyte infusion donor (not recorded which). It is not recorded whose cells these are; they may come from a transplant donor. The rearrangement uses TRBV20-1 and TRBJ2-1; D is possibly TRBD2 (6 bases). The material sequenced was blood, either unsorted or a sorted T cell fraction (not recorded which). The CDR3 sequence: CSASRRGGDNEQFF. In nucleotides, the CDR3 is TGCAGTGCTAGTCGTCGGGGAGGAGACAATGAGCAGTTCTTC.